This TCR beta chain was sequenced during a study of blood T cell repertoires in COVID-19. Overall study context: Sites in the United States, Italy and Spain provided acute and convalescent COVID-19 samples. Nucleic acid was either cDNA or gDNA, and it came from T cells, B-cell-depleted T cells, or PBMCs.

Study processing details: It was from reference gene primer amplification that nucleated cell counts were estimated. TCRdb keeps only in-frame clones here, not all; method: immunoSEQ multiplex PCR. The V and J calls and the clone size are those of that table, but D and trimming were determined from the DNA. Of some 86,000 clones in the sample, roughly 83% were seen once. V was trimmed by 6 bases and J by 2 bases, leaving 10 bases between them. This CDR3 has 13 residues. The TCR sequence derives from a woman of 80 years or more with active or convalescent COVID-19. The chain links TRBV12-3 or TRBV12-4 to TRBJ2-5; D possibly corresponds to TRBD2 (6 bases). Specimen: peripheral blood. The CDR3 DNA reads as TGTGCCAGCAGCCGAGCGGGTCAAGAGACCCAGTACTTC. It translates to CASSRAGQETQYF.